This entry features one T cell receptor beta chain sequence. This clonotype came up many times. The specificity of this receptor is unknown. No much larger clone is present one base from it, and per-base qualities are unavailable. This sample stems from a study of human T cells and chemical hapten exposure (dated by TCRdb to the early 2020s). Looking at the study overall: Libraries were pooled for sequencing, and per-sample TCR yields varied mainly because of small differences in library volumes within the pool. In alopecia patients, the study followed how the peripheral blood TCR repertoire changed in vivo over primary and secondary sensitization to diphenylcyclopropenone (DPC), a hapten. Both TCR alpha and TCR beta chains were sequenced from each blood RNA sample. Points the paper makes about the study in general: Repeated subsampling changed both the strength of the expansion versus patch-test correlation and the threshold at which the correlation became significant. DPC sensitization did not change how many TCRs were above 1 in 1000 frequency, and no evidence was found of alterations in global repertoire structure.

Library creation used RACE. Data came from a NextSeq 500. During library preparation, unique molecular identifiers were attached to individual cDNA molecules so that TCRs could be counted in a quantitative, reproducible way. As for the original processing: Samples had a median of roughly 91,000 TCRs, with a range from roughly 23,224 to 700,000. V, J and CDR3 annotation of the TCR reads was carried out using the Decombinator software suite. For PS versus PT1 abundance plots, all samples were subsampled to the same number of TCRs (28,000). Expanded TCRs were defined as absent before sensitization and observed at least eight times at the 2-week time point. TCRdb cleaned the public reads at Q25 with fastp, built clones with MiXCR and kept in-frame beta chains. Rows with one shared CDR3 protein collapse into an entry with the most common genes and DNA. The V and J calls and clone size are TCRdb's, not the authors'. A total of about 30,000 distinct CDR3 sequences appear in this sample, around 5% of them only once. Roughly 13% of the sample goes to the ten largest clones.

Interpreted using the paper, the time point label stands for: healthy volunteer bleed at 6 weeks. Total RNA was extracted from unfractionated whole blood collected in Tempus Blood RNA tubes. Five or six healthy volunteers served as TCR sequencing controls and were bled at day 0, 2 weeks and 6 weeks. Including the terminal cysteine and phenylalanine, the CDR3 comprises 12 residues. Just CDR3 DNA is preserved here, 36 bases in frame from base 1. CDR1 and CDR2 are read off the germline V gene (reference sequence) as GTSNPN and SVGIG. Deletion took 0 bases off V and 8 bases off J, with a span of 7 bases between the germline ends.

The chain links TRBV30 with TRBJ1-4, with no confidently assigned D gene. This receptor was obtained from a human donor in good health. Some clones in this sample may be carry-over from other donors' samples. The sequenced sample was whole blood. The CDR3 protein: CAWSVLGEKLFF. In nucleotide form, the sequence is TGTGCCTGGAGTGTCCTAGGGGAAAAACTGTTTTTT.